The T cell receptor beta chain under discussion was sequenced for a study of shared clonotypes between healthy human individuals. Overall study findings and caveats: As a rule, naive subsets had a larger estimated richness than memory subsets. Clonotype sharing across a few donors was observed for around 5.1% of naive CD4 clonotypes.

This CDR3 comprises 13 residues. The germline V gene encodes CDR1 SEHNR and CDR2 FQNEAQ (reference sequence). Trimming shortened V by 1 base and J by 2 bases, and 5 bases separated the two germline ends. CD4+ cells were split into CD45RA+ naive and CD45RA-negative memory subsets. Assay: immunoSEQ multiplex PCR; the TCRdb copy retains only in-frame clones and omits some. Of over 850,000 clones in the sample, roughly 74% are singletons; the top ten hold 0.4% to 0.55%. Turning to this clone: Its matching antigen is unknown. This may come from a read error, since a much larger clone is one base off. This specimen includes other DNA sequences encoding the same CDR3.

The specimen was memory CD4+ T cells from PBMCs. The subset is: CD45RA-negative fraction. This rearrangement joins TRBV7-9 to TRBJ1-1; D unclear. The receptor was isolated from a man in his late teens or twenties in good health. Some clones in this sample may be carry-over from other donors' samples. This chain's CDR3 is CASSLGQNTEAFF. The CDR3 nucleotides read TGTGCCAGCAGCTTAGGACAAAACACTGAAGCTTTCTTT.